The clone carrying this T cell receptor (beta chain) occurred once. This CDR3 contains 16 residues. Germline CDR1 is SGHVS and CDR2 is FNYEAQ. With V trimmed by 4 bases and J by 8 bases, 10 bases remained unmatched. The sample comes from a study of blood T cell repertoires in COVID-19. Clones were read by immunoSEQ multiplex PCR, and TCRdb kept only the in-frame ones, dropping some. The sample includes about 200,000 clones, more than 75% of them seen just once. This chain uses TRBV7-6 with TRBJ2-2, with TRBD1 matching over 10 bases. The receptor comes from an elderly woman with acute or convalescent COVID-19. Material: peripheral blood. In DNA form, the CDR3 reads TGTGCCAGCAGCTCTCGACAGGGGGCGCAATTGGGGGAGCTGTTTTTT. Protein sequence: CASSSRQGAQLGELFF. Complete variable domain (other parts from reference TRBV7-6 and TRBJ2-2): GAGVSQSPRYKVTKRGQDVALRCDPISGHVSLYWYRQALGQGPEFLTYFNYEAQQDKSGLPNDRFSAERPEGSISTLTIQRTEQRDSAMYRCASSSRQGAQLGELFFGEGSRLTVL.